This T cell receptor (beta chain) is drawn from a study of T cells expressing NK-cell markers. Study as a whole: In sorted CD3+CD56+NKG2C+, CD3+CD56+NKG2C- and CD3+CD56-NKG2C+ T cells, TCR beta repertoires were obtained. Within the sequenced cohort of eight donors, seven exhibited HCMV seropositivity and one was seronegative. Regarding the study as a whole: The study found these clonotypes also leading the CD3+CD56-NKG2C+ fraction in a few donors. Whether expanded NKG2C+ T cell clones recognized HCMV stayed uncertain.

There are 15 residues in the CDR3. With regard to this clonotype: Its target is unknown.

No DNA is given; TCRdb re-called the 5' RACE reads and lists each CDR3 protein once. In total, the table holds about 400,000 distinct CDR3 sequences. This chain uses TRBV12-3 or TRBV12-4 with TRBJ2-1; TCRdb calls TRBD1, which cannot be checked without DNA. Sequencing was performed on blood T cells: a sorted CD56 or NKG2C T cell subset, CD4+ or CD8+ T cells, or bulk PBMC T cells (not recorded which). This receptor was identified in a woman in her forties or fifties in good health. This CDR3 reads CASSRGQGARNEQFF.